This T cell receptor (beta chain) was captured in a study of shared clonotypes between healthy human individuals (dated by TCRdb to 2018 to 2021). Looking at the study overall: The cohort comprised two women and three men aged 18 to 49 years. To estimate repertoire size and how much clonotype sharing occurs between individuals, the study deeply sequenced the blood TCR repertoires of roughly 5 healthy adults. For each donor, CD4 naive and CD4 memory were each given three plates, CD8 naive was given two plates, and CD8 memory was given one plate. Per donor, leukapheresis produced somewhere between about 0.9 and 9.5 billion PBMCs. To increase sequencing depth and limit assay-specific biases, different laboratories used diverse techniques to prepare libraries and sequence TCR repertoires.

Note on this clone: Its antigen is still unknown. Base qualities are missing; no much larger clone stands one base away.

Counted from cysteine to phenylalanine, this CDR3 has 15 amino acids. Solely the CDR3 DNA is kept, with 45 bases framed from the first base. V is trimmed back by 0 bases and J by 6 bases, and the junction contains 0 bases that no gene match accounts for. CDR1 and CDR2, looked up from the germline V gene, are ENHRY and SYGVKD. Using the deep immunoSEQ assay, multiplex PCR amplified TCR CDR3 regions from genomic DNA. Genomic DNA extracted from each cell subset was distributed evenly over all wells of several immunoSEQ 96-well plates, and each plate served as one replicate. For sorted subsets, each replicate PCR was loaded with about 0.2 ug genomic DNA, equivalent to 32,000 or so T cell genomes. Purified libraries were quantified with a Qubit 3.0 fluorometer, sized on a Bioanalyzer 2100, and re-quantified with the KAPA Library Quantification kit. Each immunoSEQ 96-well plate was sequenced on its own single-read 150-cycle Illumina NextSeq 550 flow cell. Turning to the authors' computational methods: Because the immunoSEQ output held only junctional sequences and lacked quality scores, the filtering could not match the filtering applied to full-length reads. Sequences were annotated with PyIR, a Python wrapper for IgBLAST v1.9, and V/J genes and CDR3 were assigned using IMGT germline references. Reads were removed for weak V/J assignments (E-value above 1e-6), missing CDR3, stop codons, out-of-frame junctions, or ambiguous translated residues. V3J clonotypes were defined by identical inferred V gene, J gene, and CDR3 amino acid sequence. The percentage overlap between two repertoires was calculated by dividing the number of shared unique clonotypes by the size of the smaller repertoire. Three approaches were used to assess repertoire richness: RTK rarefaction, the Chao1 estimator, and Recon v2.1 estimates of unobserved clonotypes. Generation probabilities for all TCRbeta clonotypes obtained by the gDNA method from several donors were computed using OLGA. TCRdb retrieved this table from immuneACCESS and kept in-frame rearrangements only. Not all clones are present; in checked studies, unresolved V genes account for under half, and no reason is known for the remainder. The V and J calls and the clone size are those of that table, but D and trimming were determined from the DNA. Within this sample are over 300,000 clones, with about nine tenths of them counted one time only. Of the sample, roughly 15% is held by the ten largest clones.

The donors were healthy, HIV-negative adults who had no recently reported acute infections or vaccinations. Every donor was a Caucasian adult residing in Nashville, Tennessee, USA. CD8 memory samples combined magnetically selected CD45RO+ cells with CCR7-negative CD45RA+ effector memory (TemRA) cells. Blood was collected by leukapheresis, and PBMCs were isolated by Ficoll-Histopaque density gradient centrifugation and then cryopreserved in liquid nitrogen vapor phase. Analytical flow cytometry was used to check the purity and quantity of every magnetically sorted T cell population. Each sorted fraction had its genomic DNA isolated and then quantified by UV absorbance on a Nanodrop 2000c. Study-level results and caveats: Even with the large sequencing depth, rarefaction of the sorted-subset datasets indicated that sequencing was incomplete. Larger estimated clonotype richness was generally found for naive subsets than for memory subsets. Based on pairwise subsampling, the degree of clonotype sharing among donors was expected to be affected by sequencing depth. Because the study included only a small number of donors, the genetic and exposure-history diversity represented was limited. Compared with non-shared clonotypes, the clonotypes found in all four sorted-subset donors had higher generation probabilities. Sampling was limited to blood, and TCR repertoires in tissue likely differ from TCR repertoires in blood. Across a handful of donors, approximately 5% of naive CD4, roughly 3.5% of naive CD8, 2% to 2.5% of memory CD4, and about 0.4% of memory CD8 clonotypes were shared.

Sequenced: memory CD8+ T cells sorted from blood. In the paper's terms, the cell subset or site label means: CD45RO+ cells pooled with CCR7-negative TemRA cells. The receptor chain draws on TRBV10-3 and TRBJ1-6; TRBD1 aligns with 9 central bases. The source of this sequence is a man aged 18 to 30 in good health. The encoded CDR3 is CAISESGQGNSPLHF. The DNA reads as follows: TGTGCCATCAGTGAGTCGGGACAGGGTAATTCACCCCTCCACTTT.